This T cell receptor beta chain was sequenced in a study of blood T cells in healthy people across ages. It was about 10 milliliters of peripheral blood that were drawn from each donor. This CDR3 has 12 amino acids. The V gene's germline CDR1 is MNHEY and CDR2 SVGAGI. Trimming removed 5 bases at V and 13 bases at J, with 17 bases between. This clonotype occurred a few times. Primed by a sample-barcoded 5' primer and a J-beta primer mix, a second PCR proceeded for about 6 to 12 cycles. TCRdb fed the 5' RACE reads into MiXCR, producing one record per CDR3 protein. This sample has approximately 690,000 distinct CDR3 sequences; approximately 50% occur once, and the top ten carry roughly 34%.

This TCR was sampled from a man aged 60 to 69 in good health. What was sequenced was blood. V is TRBV6-5 and J is TRBJ2-5; D is possibly TRBD1 (5 bases). As DNA, the CDR3 is TGTGCCAGCAGTCCCAGGGTGGGCCAGATGTACTTC. Translating it yields CASSPRVGQMYF.